The entry below gives a single T cell receptor (beta chain) sequence along with its context. Its target is not known. The CDR3 consists of 13 residues. CDR1 SQVTM and CDR2 ANQGSEA come from the germline V gene. V was cut by 2 bases and J by 4 bases, with 11 bases left in between. The protocol was immunoSEQ multiplex PCR, while the TCRdb copy is restricted to in-frame clones and leaves out a portion. The sample consists of some 100,000 clones, approximately 80% of them appearing once. These data come from a study of OX40 agonist ivuxolimab in advanced cancers. The study's findings and limits: There was clonal expansion of CD4+ and CD8+ blood T cells by week 6 at 0.1 to 3.0 mg/kg.

Sequencing was performed on CD4+ or CD8+ T cells sorted from blood, taken in a trial of the OX40 agonist ivuxolimab. The receptor's source is an adult with an advanced solid tumor such as melanoma, head and neck, liver or kidney cancer. This sequence joins TRBV29-1 and TRBJ1-2, with unresolved D. The CDR3, as DNA: TGCAGCGTTGAAATCGGGCTTACCTATGGCTACACCTTC. Translation: CSVEIGLTYGYTF.